The 31 T cell receptor beta chains presented below share a single source sample, sequenced in a study of Ad26.COV2.S vaccination and SARS-CoV-2 variants. Treatment: about 20 received Ad26.COV2.S at low or high dose, single or two shots; 5 received placebo; per-sample allocation not given. Day 63 after the first injection of vaccine or placebo was the sampling time. The protocol was immunoSEQ multiplex PCR, while the TCRdb copy is restricted to in-frame clones and leaves out a portion. Among roughly 410,000 clones, around 82% were seen once, and the ten largest hold nearly 7.5%. The sequences come from peripheral blood, collected in a trial of Ad26.COV2.S vaccine versus placebo. The origin of the receptors is a person aged 18 to 65 who received the Ad26.COV2.S COVID-19 vaccine or a placebo.

This chain uses TRBV7-9 with TRBJ1-2; weak D call: TRBD1 (6 bases). With 4 bases removed from V and 4 bases from J, the gap between germline ends came to 10 bases. In germline, CDR1 is SEHNR, CDR2 FQNEAQ (reference sequence). This CDR3 comprises 13 residues. CDR3 nucleotides: TGTGCCAGCAGCTCGGGACAATTCTATGGCTACACCTTC. Translated, it gives CASSSGQFYGYTF.

This chain connects TRBV18 to TRBJ2-3; 8 bases fit TRBD2. Germline loops: CDR1 KGHSH, CDR2 LQKENI. The CDR3 contains 19 residues. The V segment lost 3 bases and the J segment 2 bases; nucleotides outside the gene matches: 16. DNA for the CDR3: TGTGCCAGCTCACCGAAGGATAGTTCGGGGGGGAAAAACACAGATACGCAGTATTTT. Amino acid sequence: CASSPKDSSGGKNTDTQYF.

The chain is built from TRBV11-3 and TRBJ1-1; D is possibly TRBD1 (6 bases). The V gene's germline CDR1 is SGHNT and CDR2 YENEEA. This CDR3 has 13 residues. V lost 4 bases and J 5 bases, leaving 11 bases between the germline ends. The CDR3 DNA reads as TGTGCCAGCAGCTCACAGGGCGGAACTGAAGCTTTCTTT. Its translation is CASSSQGGTEAFF.

The V gene is TRBV27, the J gene TRBJ2-7, with 11 positions matching TRBD2. V lost 6 bases to trimming and J lost 4 bases; unmatched junction nucleotides: 8. The CDR3 runs 15 residues. Germline CDR1 and CDR2: MNHEY and SMNVEV (reference sequence). CDR3 protein: CASRTGTSGFYEQYF. In DNA, the CDR3 is TGTGCCAGCAGGACCGGGACTAGCGGATTTTACGAGCAGTACTTC.

CDR3 residues: CASSILPRQINQPQHF. CDR3 DNA sequence: TGTGCCAGTAGTATATTGCCGCGACAGATCAATCAGCCCCAGCATTTT. The chain joins TRBV19 to TRBJ1-5; tentatively, D is TRBD1 (5 bases). Trimming cost V 2 bases and J 3 bases, with 14 bases left between them. The CDR3 contains 16 residues. Germline CDR1 is LNHDA and CDR2 is SQIVND (reference sequence).

The chain has TRBV11-2 and TRBJ2-5; possible D gene TRBD1, 5 bases. This CDR3 is 12 amino acids long. Per germline, CDR1 SGHAT and CDR2 FQNNGV. Trimming removed 5 bases from V and 6 bases from J, with 10 bases in between. This CDR3 is CASSIQGKTQYF. The DNA for the CDR3 is TGTGCCAGCAGCATCCAGGGAAAGACCCAGTACTTC.

This chain connects TRBV30 to TRBJ2-2; D is tentatively TRBD1 or TRBD2 (6 bases each). V lost 0 bases to trimming and J lost 5 bases, with 7 bases between them. The CDR3 extends over 13 amino acids. The germline V gene has CDR1 GTSNPN and CDR2 SVGIG (reference sequence). Written as DNA, the CDR3 is TGTGCCTGGAGTGTAGGGGGGACCGGGGAGCTGTTTTTT. Translation gives CAWSVGGTGELFF. The full variable domain, completed using reference TRBV30 and TRBJ2-2, is SQTIHQWPATLVQPVGSPLSLECTVEGTSNPNLYWYRQAAGRGLQLLFYSVGIGQISSEVPQNLSASRPQDRQFILSSKKLLLSDSGFYLCAWSVGGTGELFFGEGSRLTVL.

This clone was detected only a few times. The V and J genes are TRBV27 and TRBJ1-2; a possible D gene is TRBD1 (6 bases). CDR1 MNHEY and CDR2 SMNVEV come from the germline V gene (reference sequence). Deletions cut 3 bases from V and 9 bases from J, with 14 bases between. The CDR3 is 13 amino acids. CDR3 sequence reads: CASSFVGAGSYTF. CDR3 sequence (DNA): TGTGCCAGCAGTTTTGTGGGGGCTGGGAGCTACACCTTC.

The chain links TRBV4-3 to TRBJ2-1; D remains ambiguous. Germline V gene lookup returns CDR1 LGHNA and CDR2 YSLEER. CDR3 size: 12 residues. Trimming left V 0 bases short and J 7 bases short, with 4 bases between. The CDR3 loop is CASSQEGNEQFF. The CDR3 DNA reads TGCGCCAGCAGCCAAGAGGGTAATGAGCAGTTCTTC.

The V and J genes are TRBV6-5 and TRBJ1-1; D is unclear. Trimming stripped 0 bases from V and 4 bases from J, with 9 bases between. The CDR3 runs to 14 residues. Germline lookup yields CDR1 MNHEY and CDR2 SVGAGI. The CDR3 loop is CASSYSPESTEAFF. The CDR3 nucleotides are TGTGCCAGCAGTTACTCGCCGGAATCCACTGAAGCTTTCTTT.

V and J are TRBV18 and TRBJ1-1, with no clear D. Trimming took off 2 bases at V and 3 bases at J, with 7 bases between the two ends. The CDR3 is 13 residues long. Germline V gene sequence: CDR1 KGHSH, CDR2 LQKENI. The CDR3 here is CASSPGLDTEAFF. In DNA, the CDR3 is TGTGCCAGCTCACCAGGCCTGGACACTGAAGCTTTCTTT.

The gene calls are TRBV7-2 and TRBJ2-7, with no clear D. The CDR3 extends over 13 amino acids. Germline CDR1 SGHTA, CDR2 FQGNSA. V was clipped by 3 bases and J by 7 bases, with 13 bases between them. CDR3 sequence: CASSFASQGEQYF. The CDR3 DNA reads as TGTGCCAGCAGCTTTGCAAGCCAAGGGGAGCAGTACTTC.

The chain links TRBV13 to TRBJ2-7; D ambiguous. Germline CDR1 and CDR2: PRHDT and FYEKMQ (reference sequence). This CDR3 has 14 amino acids. Trimming took 0 bases from V and 1 from J, leaving 7 bases between them. This CDR3 is CASSLGTESYEQYF. DNA of the CDR3: TGTGCCAGCAGCTTAGGCACGGAGTCCTACGAGCAGTACTTC.

The chain is built from TRBV7-3 and TRBJ2-5; 14 bases match TRBD2. Losses at the gene ends were 5 bases for V and 2 bases for J; bases not matched to a gene: 10. There are 18 residues in the CDR3. CDR1 is SGHTA and CDR2 is FQGTGA in the germline V gene. CDR3: CASSPDGLAGGPQETQYF. CDR3 coding DNA: TGTGCCAGCAGCCCTGACGGACTAGCGGGGGGACCACAAGAGACCCAGTACTTC.

The gene calls are TRBV2 and TRBJ2-7; D possibly corresponds to TRBD1 (6 bases). Between the trimmed V and J ends, which lost 8 bases and 3 bases, there was a span of 11 bases. This CDR3 contains 12 residues. Germline V CDR1 and CDR2: SNHLY, FYNNEI. DNA for the CDR3: TGTGCCAGCCGCAGGGGTGTCTACGAGCAGTACTTC. Translating it yields CASRRGVYEQYF.

The chain couples TRBV4-1 to TRBJ1-1, with TRBD1 identical over 11 bases. Germline V gene data show CDR1 as MGHRA and CDR2 as YSYEKL. Losses at the gene ends were 4 bases for V and 0 bases for J; bases not matched to a gene: 4. CDR3 length: 16 residues. CDR3 protein: CASSLGQGALNTEAFF. CDR3 coding DNA: TGCGCCAGCAGCCTCGGACAGGGGGCCTTGAACACTGAAGCTTTCTTT.

The chain uses TRBV12-3 or TRBV12-4 and TRBJ1-3; D remains ambiguous. Deletions cut 2 bases from V and 6 bases from J, with 8 bases between. The CDR3 runs 13 residues. The CDR3 sequence is CASSLSLLNTIYF. CDR3 DNA: TGTGCCAGCAGTTTAAGTTTATTAAACACCATATATTTT.

This clone is labeled medium-sized. The rearrangement joins TRBV6-2 or TRBV6-3 to TRBJ2-7; TRBD2 agrees at 7 bases. CDR1 and CDR2 from the germline V gene are MNHEY and SVGEGT. This CDR3 comprises 15 residues. V was pared by 0 bases and J by 3 bases, with 5 bases of the junction left unmatched. CDR3 in DNA: TGTGCCAGCAGTTACTCGCCGACTAGCCTCTACGAGCAGTACTTC. It translates to CASSYSPTSLYEQYF.

The rearrangement joins TRBV9 to TRBJ2-2; D may be TRBD1 (5 bases). Deletions cut 0 bases from V and 1 base from J, with 7 bases between. This CDR3 spans 15 amino acids. From germline, CDR1 is SGDLS and CDR2 YYNGEE. The CDR3 DNA reads TGTGCCAGCAGCGTAGGGGGCGGGAACACCGGGGAGCTGTTTTTT. It codes for CASSVGGGNTGELFF.

This sequence joins TRBV10-3 and TRBJ2-1; 8 nucleotides line up with TRBD2. CDR1 and CDR2 from the germline V gene are ENHRY and SYGVKD. This CDR3 comprises 17 residues. Losses at the gene ends were 4 bases for V and 0 bases for J; bases not matched to a gene: 8. CDR3 nucleotides: TGTGCCATCAGTGGCGCGGGAGGACTGAGCTCCTACAATGAGCAGTTCTTC. Its translation is CAISGAGGLSSYNEQFF.

This rearrangement joins TRBV5-1 to TRBJ2-5; D ambiguous. There are 14 residues in the CDR3. The germline V gene has CDR1 SGHRS and CDR2 YFSETQ. V was pared by 0 bases and J by 4 bases, with 10 bases between. CDR3 bases: TGCGCCAGCAGCTTGGAGAGACTTCGAGAGACCCAGTACTTC. Protein: CASSLERLRETQYF.

The V gene is TRBV7-9, the J gene TRBJ2-5; 12 nucleotides agree with TRBD2. Germline V lookup: CDR1 SEHNR, CDR2 FQNEAQ (reference sequence). Unmatched junction bases numbered 2, after V lost 3 bases and J lost 0 bases. The CDR3 length is 16 residues. CDR3 loop: CASSFRLAGDQETQYF. CDR3 nucleotides: TGTGCCAGCAGCTTTCGACTAGCGGGAGACCAAGAGACCCAGTACTTC.

A single count supports this clone. The genes are TRBV6-1 and TRBJ1-2; tentatively, D is TRBD1 (6 bases). The CDR3 length is 15 residues. Trimming cost V 2 bases and J 6 bases, with 16 bases left between them. CDR1 MNHNS and CDR2 SASEGT come from the germline V gene. This chain's CDR3 is CASSELGGRFHGYTF. CDR3 nucleotide sequence: TGTGCCAGCAGTGAATTGGGGGGCCGGTTTCATGGCTACACCTTC.

This clone was seen only once. The CDR3 reads CATSGTGGIYTDTQYF. For the CDR3, the DNA is TGTGCCACCTCCGGGACAGGGGGAATCTACACAGATACGCAGTATTTT. The gene calls are TRBV6-6 and TRBJ2-3, with TRBD1 matching 11 bases. The CDR3 consists of 16 residues. V lost 10 bases, J lost 2 bases, and 11 bases stayed unmatched. Germline CDR1 is MNHNY and CDR2 is SVGAGI (reference sequence).

The chain has TRBV4-1 and TRBJ1-1; 9 nucleotides match TRBD1. Germline CDR1 MGHRA, CDR2 YSYEKL. J lost 1 base, V lost 5 bases, and 5 bases had no gene match. CDR3 length: 15 amino acids. CDR3 residues: CASSKGQGPNTEAFF. In nucleotides, the CDR3 is TGCGCCAGCAGCAAGGGACAGGGACCGAACACTGAAGCTTTCTTT.

This chain's CDR3 is CASSYSFSRGEQYF. CDR3 in DNA: TGTGCCAGCAGTTACTCGTTTTCCCGGGGCGAGCAGTACTTC. The chain is built from TRBV6-6 and TRBJ2-7; perhaps TRBD2 as D (5 bases). CDR3 length equals 14 residues. V was pared by 0 bases and J by 6 bases, with 12 bases between. Per the germline V gene, CDR1 is MNHNY and CDR2 is SVGAGI (reference sequence).

This clone was counted once. V is TRBV19 and J is TRBJ1-6, with a possible D match to TRBD1 (6 bases). From germline, CDR1 is LNHDA and CDR2 SQIVND (reference sequence). V lost 5 bases to trimming and J lost 3 bases, with 11 bases between them. CDR3 length equals 15 residues. The CDR3 coding sequence is TGTGCCAGTAGTCCCGGACAGAACTATAATTCACCCCTCCACTTT. Residues: CASSPGQNYNSPLHF.

The chain joins TRBV7-6 to TRBJ1-1; 9 bases line up with TRBD1. This CDR3 spans 14 amino acids. V lost 5 bases and J lost 5; bases outside the gene matches: 6. The V gene's germline CDR1 is SGHVS and CDR2 FNYEAQ. CDR3 in amino acids: CASSPGTGLTEAFF. CDR3 in DNA: TGTGCCAGCAGCCCCGGGACAGGGTTGACTGAAGCTTTCTTT. Full variable domain (missing parts from reference TRBV7-6 and TRBJ1-1): GAGVSQSPRYKVTKRGQDVALRCDPISGHVSLYWYRQALGQGPEFLTYFNYEAQQDKSGLPNDRFSAERPEGSISTLTIQRTEQRDSAMYRCASSPGTGLTEAFFGQGTRLTVV.

The chain has TRBV18 and TRBJ2-5; weak D call: TRBD1 (5 bases). Germline lookup yields CDR1 KGHSH and CDR2 LQKENI. CDR3 length: 14 residues. The V gene lost 5 bases and the J gene lost 5 bases, with 15 bases spanning the gap. The CDR3 nucleotides are TGTGCCAGCTCAGATCAGTGGGCAGGGGAGACCCAGTACTTC. Protein sequence: CASSDQWAGETQYF.

The V call is TRBV19, the J call TRBJ2-3, with TRBD2 matching over 8 bases. Germline-derived CDR1 and CDR2 are LNHDA and SQIVND (reference sequence). V lost 5 bases, J lost 0 bases, and 4 bases stayed unmatched. The CDR3 extends over 15 amino acids. The CDR3: CASSVRGGSTDTQYF. CDR3 nucleotide sequence: TGTGCCAGTAGTGTCCGGGGGGGCAGCACAGATACGCAGTATTTT.

The chain is built from TRBV15 and TRBJ2-2; 9 bases match TRBD2. Germline-derived CDR1 and CDR2 are LNHNV and YYDKDF (reference sequence). After removal of 4 bases from V and 6 bases from J, the junction contained 3 bases not matched to a gene. The CDR3 length is 14 residues. CDR3 in amino acids: CATSTPSGAGELFF. The CDR3 bases are TGTGCCACCAGCACGCCTAGCGGGGCCGGGGAGCTGTTTTTT.